The rows below give T cell receptor beta chains drawn from one sample of a study of response to subunit inactivated influenza vaccine. TCRdb reanalysed the RT-PCR reads using MiXCR and keeps one entry per CDR3 protein. The data contain about 700,000 distinct CDR3 sequences, more than 11% of them singletons. Specimen: PBMCs from blood, collected around 15 days before vaccination. The receptor set was obtained from a man between 45 and 60 years old who received an inactivated influenza vaccine. Both conserved end residues are part of each CDR3. A D gene is named only where the DNA matches it firmly. Clone size is given for some rows only: seen once, a few or many times, or a class if the clone is expanded.

V	J	D	length	size	DNA	CDR3
TRBV24-1	TRBJ1-5	TRBD1	16	many	TGTGCCACCAGTGACCCGGCGGCAGGGGGGGGTCAGCCCCAGCATTTT	CATSDPAAGGGQPQHF
TRBV9	TRBJ1-3	.	15	.	TGTGCCAGCAGCGGGTTGACAGGTCCTGGAAACACCATATATTTT	CASSGLTGPGNTIYF
TRBV12-3/TRBV12-4	TRBJ1-6	TRBD1	14	many	TGTGCCAGCAGATTCGGACAGGGAAACTCACCCCTCCACTTT	CASRFGQGNSPLHF
TRBV18	TRBJ2-7	.	15	.	TGTGCCAGCTCACCCACTTTTGGGGGTGCCTACGAGCAGTACTTC	CASSPTFGGAYEQYF
TRBV7-2	TRBJ1-3	TRBD1	16	many	TGTGCCAGCAGCTTAGTGACAGGGTTCTCTGGAAACACCATATATTTT	CASSLVTGFSGNTIYF
TRBV7-2	TRBJ2-3	.	15	few	TGTGCCAGCAGCCTGGACAGTCTCAGCACAGATACGCAGTATTTT	CASSLDSLSTDTQYF
TRBV29-1	TRBJ2-7	TRBD2	15	.	TGCAGCGTTGGGGGGACTAGCGGGGGCCCCTACGAGCAGTACTTC	CSVGGTSGGPYEQYF
TRBV6-1	TRBJ1-2	TRBD1	14	many	TGTGCCAGCAACACCGGGACAGGGAACTATGGCTACACCTTC	CASNTGTGNYGYTF
TRBV2	TRBJ2-7	TRBD1	13	.	TGTGCCAGGGGAAACAGGGGGCCCAACGAGCAGTACTTC	CARGNRGPNEQYF
TRBV7-9	TRBJ1-1	TRBD1	15	.	TGTGCCAGCAAGGGGGGACAGGGGCCGAAACCTGAAGCTTTCTTT	CASKGGQGPKPEAFF
TRBV29-1	TRBJ2-1	TRBD2	18	.	TGCAGCGTTGAGGGACTAGCGGGAGGGCCCTGGTCCTACAATGAGCAGTTCTTC	CSVEGLAGGPWSYNEQFF
TRBV5-1	TRBJ1-1	.	14	.	TGCGCCAGCAGCGTACAGGCCCCGAACACTGAAGCTTTCTTT	CASSVQAPNTEAFF
TRBV30	TRBJ2-3	.	13	.	TGTGCCTTTCGTCAGGGCTTCACAGATACGCAGTATTTT	CAFRQGFTDTQYF
TRBV6-1	TRBJ2-3	.	11	.	TGTGCCAGCACCCTTGTCGGTACGCAGTATTTT	CASTLVGTQYF
TRBV3-1	TRBJ2-1	TRBD2	17	few	TGTGCCAGCAGCGAATCCGTTAGGGCGGGAGTTTGGAGTGAGCAGTTCTTC	CASSESVRAGVWSEQFF
TRBV9	TRBJ2-5	.	15	few	TGTGCCAGCAGCGGGGGACTGGAAAAACAAGAGACCCAGTACTTC	CASSGGLEKQETQYF
TRBV4-2	TRBJ1-6	.	16	.	TGTGCCAGCAGCCAAGAGTTCCTCGCTGATAATTCACCCCTCCACTTT	CASSQEFLADNSPLHF
TRBV7-2	TRBJ2-4	.	18	few	TGTGCCAGCAGCTTAGCGGGGGGCCCACTCCGCTCCAAAAACATTCAGTACTTC	CASSLAGGPLRSKNIQYF
TRBV14	TRBJ2-3	.	16	few	TGTGCCAGCAGCCAAGAGTGGGGGGCCCTGGCGGATACGCAGTATTTT	CASSQEWGALADTQYF
TRBV11-2	TRBJ2-7	TRBD1	15	.	TGTGCCAGCAGTACCCCGGGACAGGGTCTGAGGGAGCAGTACTTC	CASSTPGQGLREQYF
TRBV7-9	TRBJ1-4	.	14	.	TGTGCCAGCAGCTTAATAAGAACTAATGAAAAACTGTTTTTT	CASSLIRTNEKLFF
TRBV20-1	TRBJ2-1	TRBD2	15	few	TGCAGTGCTGAAAGAGGTCGGGAGGGCCGTTATGAGCAGTTCTTC	CSAERGREGRYEQFF
TRBV6-1	TRBJ2-7	TRBD2	13	.	TGTGCCAGCAGGGGGGGGAATCCCTACGAGCAGTACTTC	CASRGGNPYEQYF
TRBV5-1	TRBJ2-2	.	14	.	TGCGCCAGCAGCCCCGCACTAGCTGCCGGGGAGCTGTTTTTT	CASSPALAAGELFF
TRBV20-1	TRBJ2-3	TRBD2	17	few	TGCAGTGCTAGAGATATCGGTAGCGGGGGGGGCACAGATACGCAGTATTTT	CSARDIGSGGGTDTQYF
TRBV7-2	TRBJ2-3	.	15	.	TGTGCCAGCAGCCCCGGTTGGAGGAGCACAGATACGCAGTATTTT	CASSPGWRSTDTQYF
TRBV29-1	TRBJ2-7	.	13	few	TGCAGCGTTCGGGGTGATGGGTCCTACGAGCAGTACTTC	CSVRGDGSYEQYF
TRBV18	TRBJ1-1	TRBD1	15	.	TGTGCCAGCTCACCCGGACAGGGGGGGAACACTGAAGCTTTCTTT	CASSPGQGGNTEAFF
TRBV2	TRBJ2-7	.	12	.	TGTGCCAGCACGAGCGACTCCTACGAGCAGTACTTC	CASTSDSYEQYF
TRBV5-5	TRBJ2-7	TRBD1	14	few	TGTGCCAGCAGCTTGGTGGGACAGCAATACGAGCAGTACTTC	CASSLVGQQYEQYF
TRBV15	TRBJ1-2	.	14	few	TGTGCCACCAGCAGAGATGTTGTCCGATATGGCTACACCTTC	CATSRDVVRYGYTF
TRBV12-3/TRBV12-4	TRBJ2-5	TRBD1	15	few	TGTGCCAGCAGTTCTGGACAGGGGTTCCAAGAGACCCAGTACTTC	CASSSGQGFQETQYF
TRBV20-1	TRBJ1-2	.	13	.	TGCAGTGCTAGAGGGACATTTAACTATGGCTACACCTTC	CSARGTFNYGYTF
TRBV6-5	TRBJ2-3	.	14	few	TGTGCCAGCAGTTATCCCGCGGGGACAGATACGCAGTATTTT	CASSYPAGTDTQYF
TRBV12-3/TRBV12-4	TRBJ1-1	.	14	many	TGTGCCAGCAGTTTAGGCGGGCCGAACACTGAAGCTTTCTTT	CASSLGGPNTEAFF
TRBV7-8	TRBJ2-1	.	15	few	TGTGCCAGCACCCTTACCCAGACTCGGTACAATGAGCAGTTCTTC	CASTLTQTRYNEQFF
TRBV20-1	TRBJ2-7	TRBD1	13	many	TGCAGTGCTTTAGTGACAGGGTTAGGCGAGCAGTACTTC	CSALVTGLGEQYF
TRBV20-1	TRBJ2-7	TRBD2	18	few	TGCAGTGCTAGAGCAATACCGGGGACTAGCGGGAGTCTCTACGAGCAGTACTTC	CSARAIPGTSGSLYEQYF
TRBV15	TRBJ2-2	.	17	many	TGTGCCACCAGCAGAGATCAAACAGGGAGGAACACCGGGGAGCTGTTTTTT	CATSRDQTGRNTGELFF
TRBV6-2/TRBV6-3	TRBJ2-1	.	13	few	TGTGCCAGCAGTTTCCTCGGTGGGGGTGAGCAGTTCTTC	CASSFLGGGEQFF
TRBV7-9	TRBJ2-1	.	15	many	TGTGCCAGCAGCTCACGGGTGGGGCGTAGGGATGAGCAGTTCTTC	CASSSRVGRRDEQFF
TRBV28	TRBJ2-1	.	17	few	TGTGCCAGCACCCCCCGATGGGGGAAAGTCTCCTACAATGAGCAGTTCTTC	CASTPRWGKVSYNEQFF
TRBV7-8	TRBJ2-7	.	17	few	TGTGCCAGCAGCTTAGTCAGTGCTAGGGGGGAGTCCTACGAGCAGTACTTC	CASSLVSARGESYEQYF
TRBV29-1	TRBJ2-1	TRBD2	14	many	TGCAGCGTGTTAAGCGGGAGGGCCATCTATGAGCAGTTCTTC	CSVLSGRAIYEQFF
TRBV7-8	TRBJ2-1	.	16	.	TGTGCCAGCAGCTTAGCGCGAGTTAATACAATGGATGAGCAGTTCTTC	CASSLARVNTMDEQFF
TRBV20-1	TRBJ2-7	.	14	.	TGCAGTGCTAGGGTCGGCGGGACCCTCTACGAGCAGTACTTC	CSARVGGTLYEQYF
TRBV18	TRBJ2-1	.	13	.	TGTGCCAGCTCACTCCACAGGGACAATGAGCAGTTCTTC	CASSLHRDNEQFF
TRBV27	TRBJ2-5	.	14	few	TGTGCCAGCAGTCTCCGGGACACCCAAGAGACCCAGTACTTC	CASSLRDTQETQYF
TRBV9	TRBJ2-7	TRBD2	15	.	TGTGCCAGCAGCCCCGGGACTAGCGGGAGAGACGAGCAGTACTTC	CASSPGTSGRDEQYF
TRBV12-3/TRBV12-4	TRBJ2-7	.	13	many	TGTGCCAGCAGCAGTCCGGGATCCTACGAGCAGTACTTC	CASSSPGSYEQYF
TRBV6-2/TRBV6-3	TRBJ2-7	.	15	few	TGTGCCAGCAAAATGACCCGATTGGGGCGCGACGAGCAGTACTTC	CASKMTRLGRDEQYF
TRBV15	TRBJ2-5	.	15	many	TGTGCCACCAGCAGAGATTCGGGGGTCCAAGAGACCCAGTACTTC	CATSRDSGVQETQYF
TRBV4-1	TRBJ2-1	.	12	few	TGCGCCAGCAGCCAAGTGGCGGGCCGGGAGTTCTTC	CASSQVAGREFF
TRBV27	TRBJ2-7	TRBD2	16	.	TGTGCCAGCAGTCCCTCCCTTAGCGGGAGAAACTACGAGCAGTACTTC	CASSPSLSGRNYEQYF
TRBV20-1	TRBJ2-7	TRBD2	17	few	TGCAGTGCTAGAGATCTCAGCGGGAGGGCCCGGGGTGACGAGCAGTACTTC	CSARDLSGRARGDEQYF
TRBV5-1	TRBJ2-7	TRBD1	15	.	TGCGCCAGCAGCTTGGCCGGGACAGGGGATGGCGAGCAGTACTTC	CASSLAGTGDGEQYF
TRBV6-1	TRBJ2-7	TRBD1	14	many	TGTGCCAGCAGCGCCGACAGGGGTTCCTACGAGCAGTACTTC	CASSADRGSYEQYF